A selection of T cell receptor beta chains follows, all from one sample in a study of CD8+ T cells in alopecia areata. Repertoires were generated with immunoSEQ multiplex PCR, while TCRdb's copy carries only in-frame clones and drops some. In the table there are about 270,000 clones, around 64% of which are singletons. The sample in question was CD4+ T cells sorted from blood, obtained between weeks 51 and 54, from a patient treated with tofacitinib. These receptors all come from a human donor with alopecia areata. Both conserved end residues are part of each CDR3. D genes are given only for firm matches. Clone size is stated in some rows and not others, as once, few, many or a class when expanded.

abundance	d_gene	j_gene	v_gene	CDR3aa	CDR3nt
few	TRBD1	TRBJ2-1	TRBV7-9	CASSLRQGIDEQFF	TGTGCCAGCAGCTTGAGACAGGGGATCGATGAGCAGTTCTTC
NA	NA	TRBJ2-7	TRBV30	CAWTNQVGREQYF	TGTGCCTGGACCAACCAGGTTGGGCGCGAGCAGTACTTC
NA	TRBD1	TRBJ1-2	TRBV5-4	CASTPQGANYGYTF	TGTGCCAGCACCCCACAGGGGGCGAACTATGGCTACACCTTC
NA	NA	TRBJ2-1	TRBV4-2	CASSQGEGVDEQFF	TGTGCCAGCAGCCAAGGCGAGGGCGTCGATGAGCAGTTCTTC
few	TRBD1	TRBJ1-1	TRBV27	CASSLSGWDRLAFF	TGTGCCAGCAGTTTATCCGGCTGGGACAGGTTGGCTTTCTTT
NA	NA	TRBJ2-5	TRBV7-9	CASSLNPRTLSQGTQYF	TGTGCCAGCAGCTTAAACCCCCGGACTCTATCCCAGGGGACCCAGTACTTC
NA	NA	TRBJ2-7	TRBV27	CASVGFRGRGQQYF	TGTGCCAGCGTCGGATTCCGGGGAAGAGGTCAGCAGTACTTC
NA	TRBD2	TRBJ2-3	TRBV29-1	CSVPGLAPDTQYF	TGCAGCGTACCGGGACTAGCGCCGGATACGCAGTATTTT
NA	NA	TRBJ2-7	TRBV18	CASSGRSSYEQYF	TGTGCCAGCTCCGGAAGGAGCTCCTACGAGCAGTACTTC
NA	TRBD1	TRBJ1-2	TRBV29-1	CSVEGQGSGYTF	TGCAGCGTTGAGGGACAGGGGTCGGGCTACACCTTC
NA	NA	TRBJ2-2	TRBV4-1	CASRGRLDNTGELFF	TGCGCCAGCAGGGGCCGACTCGATAACACCGGGGAGCTGTTTTTT
NA	NA	TRBJ2-2	TRBV6-5	CASSYGPGNTGELFF	TGTGCCAGCAGTTACGGTCCAGGGAACACCGGGGAGCTGTTTTTT
few	NA	TRBJ1-1	TRBV10-3	CAISETASFGAFF	TGTGCCATCAGTGAGACAGCATCTTTCGGGGCTTTCTTT
few	TRBD2	TRBJ2-1	TRBV5-6	CASSLPVVAGGPQFF	TGTGCCAGCAGCCTCCCCGTAGTAGCGGGGGGGCCGCAGTTCTTC
NA	NA	TRBJ1-6	TRBV9	CASSAIQGGNSPLHF	TGTGCCAGCAGCGCCATCCAAGGGGGGAATTCACCCCTCCACTTT
few	NA	TRBJ2-1	TRBV7-9	CASSTIGVASGYEQFF	TGTGCCAGCAGCACCATAGGTGTGGCGAGTGGCTATGAGCAGTTCTTC
NA	NA	TRBJ1-6	TRBV7-9	CASSLSRGSGFGSPLHF	TGTGCCAGCAGCTTGTCCAGGGGATCCGGGTTTGGTTCACCCCTCCACTTT
NA	TRBD1	TRBJ1-6	TRBV6-5	CASRVRQGQSPLHF	TGTGCCAGCAGGGTCCGACAGGGTCAATCACCCCTCCACTTT
NA	NA	TRBJ2-1	TRBV30	CAWSVIGAREQFF	TGTGCCTGGAGTGTAATTGGGGCTCGGGAGCAGTTCTTC
NA	NA	TRBJ2-5	TRBV15	CATSRGAQETQYF	TGTGCCACCAGCAGAGGTGCCCAAGAGACCCAGTACTTC
NA	NA	TRBJ1-4	TRBV30	CAWSFAGTNEKLFF	TGTGCCTGGAGTTTCGCAGGGACTAATGAAAAACTGTTTTTT
NA	NA	TRBJ2-3	TRBV4-3	CASSRPTDTQYF	TGCGCCAGCAGCCGCCCAACAGATACGCAGTATTTT
NA	NA	TRBJ2-2	TRBV30	CAWSDSTGELFF	TGTGCCTGGAGTGACAGTACCGGGGAGCTGTTTTTT